The source of this T cell receptor (beta chain) is a study of blood T cell repertoires in COVID-19. Study-level information: Samples came from the United States, Italy and Spain, spanning acute and convalescent COVID-19. PBMCs, B-cell-depleted T cells, or T cells provided the cDNA or gDNA that made up the material.

V was cut by 5 bases and J by 1 base, with 8 bases left in between. Germline-derived CDR1 and CDR2 are SGHTA and FQGTGA. There are 14 residues in the CDR3. This clone occurred a few times. Original methodology: Amplifying reference gene primers gave estimates of nucleated cell counts. Here immunoSEQ multiplex PCR was the method, and the copy in TCRdb shows in-frame clones only, minus some. The V and J calls and clone size come from that table; D and trimming were worked out from the DNA. Altogether approximately 200,000 clones are present, roughly four fifths being singletons, with the ten largest covering under 10%.

The chain joins TRBV7-3 to TRBJ2-2, with D possibly being TRBD1 (6 bases). The sequenced material came from peripheral blood. The receptor was derived from a woman aged 80 or older with COVID-19, enrolled during active disease. The CDR3 loop reads CASSRGGNTGELFF. The CDR3 DNA is TGTGCCAGCAGCCGAGGGGGGAACACCGGGGAGCTGTTTTTT.